The 5 T cell receptor beta chains below all came from one sample that was sequenced in a study of shared clonotypes between healthy human individuals. Naive CD8 cells lacked CD45RO, underwent positive selection for CCR7 and left out terminally differentiated effector memory CD45RA+ cells. TCRdb's copy holds only in-frame clones and misses some; the assay was immunoSEQ multiplex PCR. The top ten clones hold approximately 22% of a sample with more than 600,000 clones, about 91% of them seen once. Material for sequencing was naive CD8+ T cells sorted from blood. All receptors come from a man in his thirties or forties in good health.

This clone was seen more than once but under ten times. CDR3 in amino acids: CASSVNSNQPQHF. CDR3 nucleotide sequence: TGTGCCAGCAGCGTAAATAGCAATCAGCCCCAGCATTTT. This chain links TRBV9 with TRBJ1-5; no clear D gene. This CDR3 has 13 residues. CDR1 is SGDLS and CDR2 is YYNGEE in the germline V gene. The V gene lost 1 base and the J gene lost 0 bases, with 2 bases spanning the gap.

As to this clone: The sample carries other DNA sequences with the same CDR3. The chain employs TRBV27 and TRBJ2-7; tentatively, D is TRBD2 (6 bases). Per germline, CDR1 MNHEY and CDR2 SMNVEV (reference sequence). Between the trimmed V and J ends, which lost 4 bases and 4 bases, there was a span of 11 bases. The CDR3 covers 13 residues. The CDR3, as DNA: TGTGCCAGCAGTTCAGGAGGGCCATACGAGCAGTACTTC. Translation: CASSSGGPYEQYF.

As to this clone: Other nucleotide sequences in the sample specify the same CDR3. CDR3 protein: CASSSAGGSYNEQFF. The CDR3 nucleotides read TGTGCCAGCAGCAGTGCGGGAGGGTCCTACAATGAGCAGTTCTTC. The V call is TRBV7-3, the J call TRBJ2-1, with TRBD2 matching over 9 bases. The germline CDR1 and CDR2 sequences are SGHTA and FQGTGA. The CDR3 has 15 amino acids. Trimming took 5 bases from V and 1 from J; bases not matched to a gene: 3. The variable domain in full, completed from reference TRBV7-3 and TRBJ2-1, reads GAGVSQTPSNKVTEKGKYVELRCDPISGHTALYWYRQSLGQGPEFLIYFQGTGAADDSGLPNDRFFAVRPEGSVSTLKIQRTERGDSAVYLCASSSAGGSYNEQFFGPGTRLTVL.

J is TRBJ2-3 and V is TRBV28; possible D gene TRBD2, 6 bases. Per germline, CDR1 MDHEN and CDR2 SYDVKM. CDR3 length equals 14 residues. The V end was cut by 8 bases, the J end by 3 bases, with 15 bases between. In DNA form, the CDR3 reads TGTGCCAGCCTCCCCGGGGGAGAGACAGATACGCAGTATTTT. Translating gives CASLPGGETDTQYF.

With respect to this clone: Within the sample, other DNA sequences also encode this same CDR3. The chain is built from TRBV28 and TRBJ2-1, with a weak D call TRBD2 (5 bases). Per germline, CDR1 MDHEN and CDR2 SYDVKM. The CDR3 contains 12 residues. The V gene lost 6 bases and the J gene lost 6 bases, with 9 bases spanning the gap. The CDR3 sequence is CASSLEGNEQFF. The CDR3 DNA reads as TGTGCCAGCAGCCTAGAGGGCAATGAGCAGTTCTTC. Full variable domain (outside the CDR3, taken from reference TRBV28 and TRBJ2-1): DVKVTQSSRYLVKRTGEKVFLECVQDMDHENMFWYRQDPGLGLRLIYFSYDVKMKEKGDIPEGYSVSREKKERFSLILESASTNQTSMYLCASSLEGNEQFFGPGTRLTVL.